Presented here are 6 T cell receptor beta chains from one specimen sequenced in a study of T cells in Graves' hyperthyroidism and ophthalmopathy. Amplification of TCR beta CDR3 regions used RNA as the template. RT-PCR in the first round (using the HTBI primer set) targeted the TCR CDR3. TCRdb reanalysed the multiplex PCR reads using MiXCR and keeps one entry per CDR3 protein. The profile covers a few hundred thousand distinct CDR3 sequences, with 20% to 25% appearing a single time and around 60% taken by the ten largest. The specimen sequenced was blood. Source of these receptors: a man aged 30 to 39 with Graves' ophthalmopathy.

The CDR3 here is CASSLSAGGGNQPQHF. Written as DNA, the CDR3 is TGTGCCAGCAGTTTATCGGCCGGGGGCGGAAATCAGCCCCAGCATTTT. This chain links TRBV28 with TRBJ1-5, with TRBD1 as a possible D gene (6 bases). Germline V lookup: CDR1 MDHEN, CDR2 SYDVKM. Trimming removed 1 base from V and 4 bases from J, with 14 bases in between. The CDR3 consists of 16 residues. The complete variable domain, with remaining parts taken from reference TRBV28 and TRBJ1-5, reads DVKVTQSSRYLVKRTGEKVFLECVQDMDHENMFWYRQDPGLGLRLIYFSYDVKMKEKGDIPEGYSVSREKKERFSLILESASTNQTSMYLCASSLSAGGGNQPQHFGDGTRLSIL.

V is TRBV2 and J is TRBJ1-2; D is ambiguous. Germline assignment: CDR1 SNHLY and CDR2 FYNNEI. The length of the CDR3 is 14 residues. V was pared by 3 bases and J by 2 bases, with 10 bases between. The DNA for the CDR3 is TGTGCCAGCAGTGAGAGCGCAAAAAACTATGGCTACACCTTC. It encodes CASSESAKNYGYTF.

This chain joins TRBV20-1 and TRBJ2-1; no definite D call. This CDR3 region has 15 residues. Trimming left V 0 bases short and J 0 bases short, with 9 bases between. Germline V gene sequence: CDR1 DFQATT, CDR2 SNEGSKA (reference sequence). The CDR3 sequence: CSARDQVGSYNEQFF. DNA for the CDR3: TGCAGTGCTAGAGATCAGGTCGGCTCCTACAATGAGCAGTTCTTC.

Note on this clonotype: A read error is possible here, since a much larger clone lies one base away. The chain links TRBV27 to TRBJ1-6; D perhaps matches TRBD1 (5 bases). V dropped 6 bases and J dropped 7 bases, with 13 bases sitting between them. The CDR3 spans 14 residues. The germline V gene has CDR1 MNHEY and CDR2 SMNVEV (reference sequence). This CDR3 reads CASRRTSGNSPLHF. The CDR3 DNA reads TGTGCCAGCAGAAGGACATCCGGGAATTCACCCCTCCACTTT.

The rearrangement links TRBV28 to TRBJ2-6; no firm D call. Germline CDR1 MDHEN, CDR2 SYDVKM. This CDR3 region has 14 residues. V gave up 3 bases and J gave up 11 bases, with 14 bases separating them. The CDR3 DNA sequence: TGTGCCAGCAGTTTCAGCCAGGTCCCTTACGTCCTGACTTTC. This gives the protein CASSFSQVPYVLTF.

Written as DNA, the CDR3 is TGTGCCACCAGTGATTTGACGGGACTCACCGGGGAGCTGTTTTTT. Translated: CATSDLTGLTGELFF. The chain links TRBV24-1 to TRBJ2-2, with a weak D call TRBD2 (6 bases). The V end lost 0 bases, the J end lost 4 bases, and 8 bases lay between the germline ends. CDR1 and CDR2 from the germline V gene are KGHDR and SFDVKD. This CDR3 has 15 amino acids.